One and the same sample provided the 22 T cell receptor beta chains below, sequenced in a study of response to subunit inactivated influenza vaccine (dated by TCRdb to 2016 to 2018). To prepare the library, RT-PCR was applied. The sequencing machine was an Illumina HiSeq 2500. TCRdb redid the processing of the public reads, applying fastp at Q25 and MiXCR, and retained in-frame beta chains. Records with the same CDR3 protein are collapsed into one entry carrying the most frequent genes and DNA. Present in this sample are about 520,000 distinct CDR3 sequences, around 7.7% of which were seen just once. 13% of the sample is taken by the ten largest. The sequencing here drew on PBMCs from blood, taken 23 months after vaccination. These TCRs come from a man aged 45 to 75 who received an inactivated influenza vaccine. Donor details come from another sample of the same person, matched by shared clones.

This clonotype was counted a few times. CDR3 sequence (DNA): TGTGCCAGCAGCTTAGGTCCTAGCGGGATCAATGAGCAGTTCTTC. Translation: CASSLGPSGINEQFF. This chain links TRBV7-8 with TRBJ2-1; TRBD2 aligns across 9 bases. V shed 1 base, J shed 6 bases, and the junction held 4 bases outside the gene matches. The CDR3 runs to 15 residues. The germline V gene encodes CDR1 SGHVS and CDR2 FQNEAQ.

This clonotype was picked up a small number of times. The J gene is TRBJ2-7, the V gene TRBV5-1; TRBD1 matches at 8 bases. Losses at the gene ends were 2 bases for V and 0 bases for J; bases not matched to a gene: 4. This CDR3 has 15 amino acids. Germline lookup yields CDR1 SGHRS and CDR2 YFSETQ. The CDR3 region has the DNA TGCGCCAGCAGCTTTTGGACAGGGCTCTCCTACGAGCAGTACTTC. It translates to CASSFWTGLSYEQYF. Based on the CDR3 plus reference TRBV5-1 and TRBJ2-7, the full variable domain is KAGVTQTPRYLIKTRGQQVTLSCSPISGHRSVSWYQQTPGQGLQFLFEYFSETQRNKGNFPGRFSGRQFSNSRSEMNVSTLELGDSALYLCASSFWTGLSYEQYFGPGTRLTVT.

This clonotype was counted a few times. The chain employs TRBV24-1 and TRBJ2-1, with TRBD2 matching 13 bases. Per germline, CDR1 KGHDR and CDR2 SFDVKD. The CDR3 has 17 amino acids. V lost 3 bases and J lost 5; bases outside the gene matches: 6. CDR3 nucleotide sequence: TGTGCCACCAGTGATCAGGGACTAGCGGGACCCCACAATGAGCAGTTCTTC. Protein sequence: CATSDQGLAGPHNEQFF.

This chain connects TRBV7-3 to TRBJ2-2, with unresolved D. Germline V gene lookup returns CDR1 SGHTA and CDR2 FQGTGA. The CDR3 length is 15 residues. Trimming took off 5 bases at V and 1 base at J, with 11 bases between the two ends. CDR3 coding DNA: TGTGCCAGCAGCGCGAATTGGGGGAACACCGGGGAGCTGTTTTTT. Its protein is CASSANWGNTGELFF.

The table lists this clonotype with many counts. The J gene is TRBJ2-1, the V gene TRBV30, with 7 bases matching TRBD2. The CDR3 loop spans 14 amino acids. J lost 2 bases, V lost 8 bases, and 9 bases had no gene match. Germline loops: CDR1 GTSNPN, CDR2 SVGIG (reference sequence). CDR3 coding DNA: TGTGCCGTGGATAGACGGGGGGCCTACAATGAGCAGTTCTTC. Translation: CAVDRRGAYNEQFF.

This clonotype was detected a few times. V and J are TRBV6-1 and TRBJ1-2; D perhaps matches TRBD1 (6 bases). This CDR3 is 15 amino acids long. Trimming took off 7 bases at V and 3 bases at J, with 18 bases between the two ends. Germline V CDR1 and CDR2: MNHNS, SASEGT. CDR3 bases: TGTGCCAGCATCAATGTGGGGGGGCGGGACTATGGCTACACCTTC. It encodes CASINVGGRDYGYTF.

Ten or more counts support this clonotype. The V call is TRBV12-3 or TRBV12-4, the J call TRBJ2-5; D could derive from TRBD1 or TRBD2 (5 bases each). The CDR3 covers 12 residues. Trimming removed 5 bases from V and 5 bases from J, with 9 bases in between. As DNA, the CDR3 is TGTGCCAGCAGTAGGGGACCTGAGACCCAGTACTTC. Protein: CASSRGPETQYF.

This clonotype occurred a few times. V gene TRBV5-1 combines with J gene TRBJ2-5; D is perhaps TRBD1 (6 bases). The germline gives CDR1 SGHRS, CDR2 YFSETQ. V gave up 0 bases and J gave up 3 bases, with 12 bases separating them. The CDR3 length is 15 residues. The CDR3 DNA sequence: TGCGCCAGCAGCTTGGCCACAGGGATGAAAGAGACCCAGTACTTC. It yields the protein CASSLATGMKETQYF. The variable domain in full, completed from reference TRBV5-1 and TRBJ2-5, reads KAGVTQTPRYLIKTRGQQVTLSCSPISGHRSVSWYQQTPGQGLQFLFEYFSETQRNKGNFPGRFSGRQFSNSRSEMNVSTLELGDSALYLCASSLATGMKETQYFGPGTRLLVL.

The rearrangement joins TRBV19 to TRBJ1-1; D uncertain. CDR3 length: 15 amino acids. V was cut by 9 bases and J by 6 bases, with 23 bases left in between. Germline assignment: CDR1 LNHDA and CDR2 SQIVND (reference sequence). DNA for the CDR3: TGTGCCAGCCTGAGGCCTAAGGGTGGTTTTGCTGAAGCTTTCTTT. Protein: CASLRPKGGFAEAFF. The full variable domain, its missing parts supplied by reference TRBV19 and TRBJ1-1, is DGGITQSPKYLFRKEGQNVTLSCEQNLNHDAMYWYRQDPGQGLRLIYYSQIVNDFQKGDIAEGYSVSREKKESFPLTVTSAQKNPTAFYLCASLRPKGGFAEAFFGQGTRLTVV.

A few counts support this clonotype. V usage is TRBV14 and J usage is TRBJ2-1; 9 bases fit TRBD1. Germline V lookup: CDR1 SGHDN, CDR2 FVKESK. This CDR3 is 15 amino acids long. J was trimmed by 6 bases and V by 1 base; bases with no gene match: 4. The CDR3 DNA follows: TGTGCCAGCAGCCAAGTTACAGGGGGCTTCAATGAGCAGTTCTTC. Encoded protein: CASSQVTGGFNEQFF.

CDR3 in amino acids: CSARDTRDVEQFF. CDR3 DNA: TGCAGTGCTAGAGATACCAGGGACGTTGAGCAGTTCTTC. The V call is TRBV20-1, the J call TRBJ2-1; D tentatively fits TRBD1 or TRBD2 (5 bases each). The length of the CDR3 is 13 residues. Germline CDR1 and CDR2: DFQATT and SNEGSKA (reference sequence). V lost 0 bases and J 9 bases, leaving 12 bases between the germline ends.

The V gene is TRBV20-1, the J gene TRBJ2-1; no definite D call. CDR3 length: 13 amino acids. Trimming took 0 bases from V and 11 from J, leaving 14 bases between them. In germline, CDR1 is DFQATT, CDR2 SNEGSKA (reference sequence). Here the CDR3 reads CSARDVNAEQQFF. The CDR3 nucleotides are TGCAGTGCTAGAGATGTTAATGCGGAACAGCAGTTCTTC.

Turning to this clonotype: This could be a read error, since a much larger clone is one nucleotide away. The rearrangement uses TRBV7-2 and TRBJ2-1, with TRBD2 as a possible D gene (6 bases). V was cut by 5 bases and J by 5 bases, with 16 bases left in between. The length of the CDR3 is 15 residues. Germline V gene sequence: CDR1 SGHTA, CDR2 FQGNSA. CDR3 residues: CASSIHRWEDNEQFF. The CDR3 bases are TGTGCCAGCAGCATACACCGTTGGGAGGACAATGAGCAGTTCTTC.

This clonotype showed up many times. The rearrangement uses TRBV4-3 and TRBJ2-1; D gene uncertain. Germline lookup yields CDR1 LGHNA and CDR2 YSLEER. This CDR3 has 14 residues. V gave up 0 bases and J gave up 9 bases, with 12 bases separating them. The CDR3 coding sequence is TGCGCCAGCAGCCAAGATGCTTACGGTACTGAGCAGTTCTTC. The encoded protein is CASSQDAYGTEQFF.

This clonotype was seen just once. This may arise from a read error, as a much more abundant clone is one base away. J is TRBJ2-5 and V is TRBV12-3 or TRBV12-4; the D call may be TRBD1 or TRBD2 (6 bases each). Trimming stripped 6 bases from V and 4 bases from J, with 15 bases between. This CDR3 has 14 amino acids. The chain's CDR3 is CASRFWGAGETQYF. The CDR3 DNA is TGTGCCAGCAGGTTCTGGGGGGCTGGAGAGACCCAGTACTTC.

The V and J genes are TRBV18 and TRBJ2-1; 10 bases line up with TRBD2. This CDR3 region has 18 residues. The germline V gene has CDR1 KGHSH and CDR2 LQKENI. With 1 base clipped from V and 3 bases from J, the junction kept 9 bases outside the gene matches. The CDR3 DNA follows: TGTGCCAGCTCACCACGTCCTAGCGGGAGAATCAGCTACAATGAGCAGTTCTTC. Translation: CASSPRPSGRISYNEQFF.

The V gene is TRBV20-1, the J gene TRBJ2-4, with D possibly being TRBD1 or TRBD2 (6 bases each). CDR1 is DFQATT and CDR2 is SNEGSKA in the germline V gene (reference sequence). CDR3 size: 16 residues. With 0 bases removed from V and 4 bases from J, the gap between germline ends came to 16 bases. The chain's CDR3 is CSARDLPGANKNIQYF. The CDR3 DNA reads TGCAGTGCTAGAGACCTACCGGGGGCAAATAAAAACATTCAGTACTTC.

The table lists this clonotype with a few counts. V usage is TRBV18 and J usage is TRBJ2-5; D may correspond to TRBD1 or TRBD2 (5 bases each). The V gene lost 3 bases and the J gene lost 5 bases, with 16 bases spanning the gap. This CDR3 is built from 15 residues. CDR1 KGHSH and CDR2 LQKENI come from the germline V gene. The CDR3 nucleotides read TGTGCCAGCTCACCGGGTTTGTGGGGGAGCGAGACCCAGTACTTC. The encoded protein is CASSPGLWGSETQYF.

V is TRBV28 and J is TRBJ2-7, with TRBD2 matching over 8 bases. This CDR3 is 13 amino acids long. Germline CDR1 MDHEN, CDR2 SYDVKM. Trimming at V came to 10 bases and at J to 0 bases, leaving 5 bases not matched to a gene. The CDR3 protein is CATRGGASYEQYF. DNA of the CDR3: TGTGCCACCCGGGGGGGGGCCTCCTACGAGCAGTACTTC.

The rearrangement links TRBV10-3 to TRBJ2-1; D ambiguous. Trimming removed 0 bases at V and 9 bases at J, with 9 bases between. The CDR3 spans 13 residues. From germline, CDR1 is ENHRY and CDR2 SYGVKD. The CDR3 region is CAISESPNPEQFF. The CDR3 DNA reads as TGTGCCATCAGTGAGTCGCCCAATCCTGAGCAGTTCTTC.

This chain joins TRBV7-8 and TRBJ1-1, with TRBD1 as a possible D gene (5 bases). Germline CDR1 SGHVS, CDR2 FQNEAQ. This CDR3 has 13 residues. Trimming removed 5 bases at V and 4 bases at J, with 11 bases between. CDR3 in amino acids: CASSRGGSTEAFF. The CDR3 bases are TGTGCCAGCAGCCGGGGGGGGAGCACTGAAGCTTTCTTT.

This clonotype has just a few counts. The gene calls are TRBV2 and TRBJ2-3; D is unresolved. Trimming pared 8 bases from V and 1 base from J, leaving 13 bases between. Germline V gene lookup returns CDR1 SNHLY and CDR2 FYNNEI. The CDR3 contains 14 residues. This chain's CDR3 is CASRDLHGTDTQYF. CDR3 coding DNA: TGTGCCAGCCGCGATTTGCACGGCACAGATACGCAGTATTTT. Drawing the rest from reference TRBV2 and TRBJ2-3, the complete variable domain is EPEVTQTPSHQVTQMGQEVILRCVPISNHLYFYWYRQILGQKVEFLVSFYNNEISEKSEIFDDQFSVERPDGSNFTLKIRSTKLEDSAMYFCASRDLHGTDTQYFGPGTRLTVL.